Below, 4 T cell receptor beta chains from the same sample are listed, as sequenced in a study of beta chain features in type 1 diabetes. Expressed TCRB transcripts were sequenced after all isolated RNA was converted to cDNA. Data came from immunoSEQ multiplex PCR; TCRdb stores just in-frame clones and leaves some out. Here the sample spans approximately 250,000 clones, 14% being singletons. Sequenced sample: naive CD4+ T cells from blood. These receptors came from a woman aged 40 to 50 in good health.

The chain is built from TRBV19 and TRBJ1-5; 8 positions agree with TRBD1. The length of the CDR3 is 14 residues. V shed 3 bases and J 8 bases; nucleotides not matched to a gene: 6. The germline V gene encodes CDR1 LNHDA and CDR2 SQIVND (reference sequence). The CDR3 DNA is TGTGCCAGTAGTATCACAGGGGGGAGGGAGCCCCAGCATTTT. Residues: CASSITGGREPQHF.

This clone was picked up a small number of times. The chain recombines TRBV13 with TRBJ2-7; weak D call: TRBD1 (6 bases). V was trimmed by 5 bases and J by 0 bases, leaving 17 bases between them. The CDR3 spans 16 residues. Looked up from germline, CDR1 is PRHDT and CDR2 is FYEKMQ (reference sequence). The CDR3 here is CASSARQARSSYEQYF. CDR3 DNA sequence: TGTGCCAGCAGCGCCAGACAGGCCAGGAGCTCCTACGAGCAGTACTTC.

The V call is TRBV27, the J call TRBJ2-1; 8 positions agree with TRBD1. The CDR3 runs to 15 residues. Trimming cost V 3 bases and J 7 bases; bases outside gene matches: 8. Germline CDR1 MNHEY, CDR2 SMNVEV (reference sequence). The CDR3 bases are TGTGCCAGCAGTTTTGACAGGGGTTCTTGGAATGAGCAGTTCTTC. Translating it yields CASSFDRGSWNEQFF.

The rearrangement links TRBV4-1 to TRBJ1-3; D uncertain. This CDR3 comprises 12 residues. The germline V gene has CDR1 MGHRA and CDR2 YSYEKL. V lost 6 bases and J lost 3, with 6 bases in between. CDR3 sequence reads: CASSGRGNTIYF. For the CDR3, the DNA is TGCGCCAGCAGTGGCCGTGGAAACACCATATATTTT.